This TCR beta chain derives from a study of a mutant IDH1 vaccine in newly diagnosed glioma. The wider study: Sex distribution of treated patients was about 60% male and about 38% female; mean age was about 40 years.

Study-wide results and limits: Most patients, approximately 93%, showed vaccine-induced immune responses. There seemed to be no relation between pseudoprogression and changes in top peripheral T cell clonotypes.

Regarding time point: baseline, week 1 (first vaccination visit). Treatment noted: pre-vaccination baseline after standard-of-care therapy. CDR3 length: 14 amino acids. CDR1 is MNHNS and CDR2 is SASEGT in the germline V gene. J was trimmed by 4 bases and V by 0 bases; bases with no gene match: 0. By sample fraction, this clone is medium-sized. Antigen specificity is unknown. Clones were sequenced by immunoSEQ multiplex PCR, and TCRdb holds only the in-frame ones, with some missing. The sample shows 20,000 to 25,000 clones, roughly 84% of them seen only once. Material: PBMCs, obtained from a glioma patient treated with radiotherapy, temozolomide or both. The clonotype originates from a man aged 40-49 years with glioma. The chain links TRBV6-1 to TRBJ2-3, with 8 bases fitting TRBD2. The CDR3 protein is CASSEAGGADTQYF. The CDR3 nucleotides read TGTGCCAGCAGTGAAGCCGGGGGGGCAGATACGCAGTATTTT.